Reported below is one T cell receptor (beta chain). The antigen remains unidentified. TCRdb reanalyzed the 5' RACE reads and collapses them to one entry per CDR3 protein, without DNA. In all, the sample yields 500,000 to 700,000 distinct CDR3 sequences. The data stem from a study of T cells expressing NK-cell markers. Findings and caveats of the study: HCMV specificity of expanded NKG2C+ T cell clones remained unclear.

Germline CDR1 is SQVTM and CDR2 is ANQGSEA. The CDR3 loop spans 13 amino acids. The V and J genes are TRBV29-1 and TRBJ2-7. The sequence derives from a man between 18 and 29 years old in good health. Sequencing was carried out using blood T cells: a sorted CD56 or NKG2C T cell subset, CD4+ or CD8+ T cells, or bulk PBMC T cells (not recorded which). This chain's CDR3 is CSVGTIGSYEQYF.